The 19 T cell receptor beta chains below were found in one sample sequenced in a study of T cells in Graves' hyperthyroidism and ophthalmopathy. Amplification of TCR beta CDR3 regions was performed using RNA transcripts as template. First-round RT-PCR targeting the TCR CDR3 was performed with the HTBI primer set. TCRdb called the multiplex PCR reads again in MiXCR, with one record for every CDR3 protein. The sample has 690,000 or so distinct CDR3 sequences; approximately 18% are singletons. Specimen: blood. The receptors here all came from a woman between 50 and 59 years old with Graves' hyperthyroidism that later progressed to Graves' ophthalmopathy.

Ten or more counts support this clonotype. The chain uses TRBV5-1 and TRBJ2-7, with a possible D match to TRBD2 (6 bases). Germline V gene sequence: CDR1 SGHRS, CDR2 YFSETQ. CDR3 length: 13 residues. Trimming stripped 3 bases from V and 9 bases from J, with 16 bases between. Here the CDR3 reads CASSSGLSSGQYF. The CDR3 DNA reads TGCGCCAGCAGCTCGGGACTCTCCTCTGGGCAGTACTTC.

The genes are TRBV27 and TRBJ1-1; D remains ambiguous. The ends were cut back, 8 bases at V and 1 base at J, with 14 bases in the middle. Germline CDR1 reads MNHEY; CDR2 reads SMNVEV (reference sequence). This CDR3 contains 14 residues. CDR3 sequence: CASAPQAGNTEAFF. The CDR3 region has the DNA TGTGCCAGCGCCCCTCAGGCGGGGAACACTGAAGCTTTCTTT.

Many counts were recorded for this clonotype. The CDR3 here is CASSLGGQSRSGYTF. The CDR3 DNA sequence: TGTGCCAGCAGCTTAGGAGGACAATCAAGGTCTGGCTACACCTTC. This chain connects TRBV7-8 to TRBJ1-2, with a possible D match to TRBD1 (5 bases). V was shortened by 1 base and J by 7 bases, with 16 bases between the two germline ends. The CDR3 extends over 15 amino acids. Germline loops: CDR1 SGHVS, CDR2 FQNEAQ.

The rearrangement links TRBV27 to TRBJ2-3; D is possibly TRBD1 or TRBD2 (5 bases each). V gave up 5 bases and J gave up 0 bases, with 9 bases separating them. The CDR3 is 14 amino acids. Germline CDR1 and CDR2: MNHEY and SMNVEV (reference sequence). The CDR3 sequence is CASSGAGSTDTQYF. In DNA form, the CDR3 reads TGTGCCAGCAGTGGGGCGGGCAGCACAGATACGCAGTATTTT.

This clonotype was seen a handful of times. This chain joins TRBV7-2 and TRBJ1-2; maybe TRBD1 (5 bases). Germline V lookup: CDR1 SGHTA, CDR2 FQGNSA. The CDR3 has 13 residues. V lost 8 bases to trimming and J lost 3 bases, with 13 bases between them. Here the CDR3 reads CASGRGADYGYTF. Written as DNA, the CDR3 is TGTGCCAGCGGCCGAGGGGCTGACTATGGCTACACCTTC.

This clonotype occurred many times. The chain joins TRBV7-8 to TRBJ1-3; perhaps TRBD1 as D (5 bases). The V gene's germline CDR1 is SGHVS and CDR2 FQNEAQ. V gave up 4 bases and J gave up 3 bases, with 10 bases separating them. CDR3 length: 14 amino acids. The CDR3 DNA sequence: TGTGCCAGCAGCTCTACAGGCGTTGGAAACACCATATATTTT. Encoded protein: CASSSTGVGNTIYF.

This clonotype was counted at least ten times. This sequence joins TRBV29-1 and TRBJ1-1; D not resolved. Germline V gene data show CDR1 as SQVTM and CDR2 as ANQGSEA. There are 13 residues in the CDR3. The V gene lost 7 bases and the J gene lost 1 base, with 13 bases spanning the gap. CDR3 amino acids: CSAGAASNTEAFF. The CDR3 DNA reads as TGCAGCGCAGGAGCGGCTTCGAACACTGAAGCTTTCTTT. Supplemented by reference TRBV29-1 and TRBJ1-1, the full variable domain reads SAVISQKPSRDICQRGTSLTIQCQVDSQVTMMFWYRQQPGQSLTLIATANQGSEATYESGFVIDKFPISRPNLTFSTLTVSNMSPEDSSIYLCSAGAASNTEAFFGQGTRLTVV.

CDR3 in amino acids: CASSTHRASGYTF. CDR3 DNA: TGTGCCAGTAGTACCCACAGGGCATCGGGCTACACCTTC. The chain combines TRBV19 with TRBJ1-2, with D perhaps matching TRBD1 (6 bases). Germline assignment: CDR1 LNHDA and CDR2 SQIVND (reference sequence). The CDR3 runs 13 residues. V was clipped by 4 bases and J by 8 bases, with 14 bases between them.

This clonotype was observed at least ten times. The chain is built from TRBV12-3 or TRBV12-4 and TRBJ2-3; D is perhaps TRBD1 (6 bases). The CDR3 contains 15 residues. V lost 5 bases and J lost 1, with 13 bases in between. As DNA, the CDR3 is TGTGCCAGCAGTCCGTACAGGGTTGGCACAGATACGCAGTATTTT. Translation gives CASSPYRVGTDTQYF.

The V call is TRBV19, the J call TRBJ1-4, with unresolved D. Trimming cost V 4 bases and J 6 bases, with 12 bases left between them. CDR3 size: 14 residues. The germline gives CDR1 LNHDA, CDR2 SQIVND (reference sequence). In DNA form, the CDR3 reads TGTGCCAGTAGTAAGGGAGCGGAGTATGAAAAACTGTTTTTT. It translates to CASSKGAEYEKLFF. Based on the CDR3 plus reference TRBV19 and TRBJ1-4, the full variable domain is DGGITQSPKYLFRKEGQNVTLSCEQNLNHDAMYWYRQDPGQGLRLIYYSQIVNDFQKGDIAEGYSVSREKKESFPLTVTSAQKNPTAFYLCASSKGAEYEKLFFGSGTQLSVL.

V is TRBV27 and J is TRBJ1-5; 8 bases line up with TRBD1. The V and J ends lost 6 bases and 4 bases, in that order; junction bases with no gene match: 11. This CDR3 spans 16 amino acids. Germline CDR1 MNHEY, CDR2 SMNVEV (reference sequence). CDR3 region: CASRGTGQGGNQPQHF. The CDR3 DNA reads TGTGCCAGCAGAGGAACCGGACAGGGAGGAAATCAGCCCCAGCATTTT.

V gene TRBV4-1 combines with J gene TRBJ1-5; tentatively, D is TRBD1 (5 bases). V dropped 2 bases and J dropped 7 bases, with 15 bases sitting between them. This CDR3 is built from 15 residues. Germline CDR1 reads MGHRA; CDR2 reads YSYEKL. The CDR3 sequence: CASSQLGTVQQPQHF. CDR3 sequence (DNA): TGCGCCAGCAGCCAACTAGGGACTGTCCAACAGCCCCAGCATTTT.

This clonotype came up many times. This chain links TRBV5-1 with TRBJ2-3, with D unresolved. Germline CDR1 SGHRS, CDR2 YFSETQ. The V end lost 1 base, the J end lost 2 bases, and 14 bases lay between the germline ends. The CDR3 length is 16 residues. CDR3 region: CASSLNHPSITDTQYF. CDR3 bases: TGCGCCAGCAGCTTGAACCACCCCAGTATCACAGATACGCAGTATTTT.

This clonotype has a handful of counts. The V call is TRBV6-1, the J call TRBJ1-2; tentative D call: TRBD1 (6 bases). The CDR3 contains 15 residues. Germline CDR1 and CDR2: MNHNS and SASEGT. The V and J ends lost 5 bases and 2 bases respectively, with 15 bases between them. CDR3 coding DNA: TGTGCCAGCAGTACCTACAGGGAAGACAACTATGGCTACACCTTC. It encodes CASSTYREDNYGYTF.

Points on this clonotype: This is likely a read error, given that the CDR3 carries no conserved phenylalanine or tryptophan at its end. This sequence joins TRBV12-3 or TRBV12-4 and TRBJ2-1; weak D call: TRBD1 (6 bases). V was clipped by 6 bases and J by 8 bases, with 8 bases between them. The CDR3 sequence is 11 residues long. The CDR3 region has the DNA TGTGCCAGCAGCAAGGGGGATGAGCAGTTCCTC. Translated, it gives CASSKGDEQFL.

This clonotype was counted many times. The chain is built from TRBV5-1 and TRBJ1-1; D is undetermined. Trimming removed 2 bases from V and 0 bases from J, with 17 bases in between. Germline V gives CDR1 SGHRS, CDR2 YFSETQ. The CDR3 is 17 amino acids. The CDR3 coding sequence is TGCGCCAGCAGCTTAGAGAGTTTTCAGGTGATGAACACTGAAGCTTTCTTT. Translating gives CASSLESFQVMNTEAFF.

This clonotype was observed at least ten times. At one end the junction does not follow the germline gene, possibly because of a read error. The chain uses TRBV7-9 and TRBJ2-7; no reliable D call. The CDR3 spans 15 residues. In germline, CDR1 is SEHNR, CDR2 FQNEAQ (reference sequence). The CDR3, as DNA: TGTCCCAGCAGCTTGTCGATGGTTGGCTCCTACGAGCAGTACTTC. Translated: CPSSLSMVGSYEQYF.

This clonotype was observed a handful of times. V is TRBV20-1 and J is TRBJ2-2; possible D gene TRBD2, 6 bases. V gave up 3 bases and J gave up 6 bases, with 11 bases separating them. Germline V lookup: CDR1 DFQATT, CDR2 SNEGSKA (reference sequence). CDR3 length equals 13 residues. The CDR3 coding sequence is TGCAGTGCTAGGGTCGGGGGTTCCGGGGAGCTGTTTTTT. Its protein is CSARVGGSGELFF.

At least ten counts were recorded for this clonotype. The gene calls are TRBV3-1 and TRBJ2-7, with 9 bases aligning to TRBD1. Germline CDR1 is LGHDT and CDR2 is YNNKEL (reference sequence). The trim removed 3 bases at V and 2 bases at J, leaving 5 bases unmatched. This CDR3 spans 15 amino acids. The chain's CDR3 is CASSHRGQGTYEQYF. CDR3 coding DNA: TGTGCCAGCAGCCACCGAGGACAGGGGACCTACGAGCAGTACTTC.